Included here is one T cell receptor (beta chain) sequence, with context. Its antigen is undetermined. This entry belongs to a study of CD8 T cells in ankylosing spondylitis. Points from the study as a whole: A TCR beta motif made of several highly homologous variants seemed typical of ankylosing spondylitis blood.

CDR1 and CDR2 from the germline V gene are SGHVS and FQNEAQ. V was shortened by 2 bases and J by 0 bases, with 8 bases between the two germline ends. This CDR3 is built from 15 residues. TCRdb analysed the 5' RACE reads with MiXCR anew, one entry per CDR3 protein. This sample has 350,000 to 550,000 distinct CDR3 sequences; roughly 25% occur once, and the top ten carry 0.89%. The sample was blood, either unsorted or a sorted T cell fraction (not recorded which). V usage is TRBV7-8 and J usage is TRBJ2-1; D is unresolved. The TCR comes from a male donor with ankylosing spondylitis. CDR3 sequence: CASSLRSNSYNEQFF. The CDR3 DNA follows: TGTGCCAGCAGCTTACGTTCGAACTCCTACAATGAGCAGTTCTTC.